The 9 T cell receptor beta chains below were found in one sample sequenced in a study of Ad26.COV2.S vaccination and SARS-CoV-2 variants. Treatment noted: approximately 18 received Ad26.COV2.S at low or high dose, single or two shots; a few received placebo; per-sample allocation not given. All samples were drawn on day 63, counting from the first vaccine or placebo injection. The data were produced by immunoSEQ multiplex PCR, yet TCRdb's version contains in-frame clones alone and is incomplete. The data contain around 450,000 clones, 89% of them singletons. The source material was peripheral blood, sampled in a trial of Ad26.COV2.S vaccine versus placebo. The receptors shown here come from a person between 18 and 60 years old who received the Ad26.COV2.S COVID-19 vaccine or a placebo.

The chain combines TRBV29-1 with TRBJ1-4; a weak D match, TRBD1 (6 bases). Germline V gene sequence: CDR1 SQVTM, CDR2 ANQGSEA. V gave up 4 bases and J gave up 5 bases, with 11 bases separating them. The CDR3 extends over 13 amino acids. DNA of the CDR3: TGCAGCGTTGCCCAGGGGTGGAATGAAAAACTGTTTTTT. Translating gives CSVAQGWNEKLFF.

The chain has TRBV2 and TRBJ2-1; 9 bases fit TRBD1. The germline gives CDR1 SNHLY, CDR2 FYNNEI. Germline trimming cut 8 bases from V and 3 bases from J; bases unmatched to any gene: 2. The CDR3 runs 13 residues. Here the CDR3 DNA reads TGTGCCAGCGAGGGACAGGGCTACAATGAGCAGTTCTTC. As protein: CASEGQGYNEQFF.

This rearrangement joins TRBV7-9 to TRBJ1-1; D is ambiguous. Germline CDR1 and CDR2: SEHNR and FQNEAQ (reference sequence). The CDR3 loop spans 12 amino acids. The V and J ends lost 5 bases and 1 base respectively, with 5 bases between them. Here the CDR3 reads CASSEQNTEAFF. The CDR3 DNA follows: TGTGCCAGCAGCGAGCAGAACACTGAAGCTTTCTTT.

The gene calls are TRBV29-1 and TRBJ2-5; 9 positions match TRBD1. The CDR3 loop spans 13 amino acids. V shed 7 bases and J 4 bases; nucleotides not matched to a gene: 7. The germline V gene encodes CDR1 SQVTM and CDR2 ANQGSEA. Written as DNA, the CDR3 is TGCAGCGCTCTGACAGGGGGGGCAGAGACCCAGTACTTC. Its translation is CSALTGGAETQYF.

In DNA, the CDR3 is TGCGCCAGCCTCCTCGGCACAGGGGCCAAGAACACTGAAGCTTTCTTT. It translates to CASLLGTGAKNTEAFF. J is TRBJ1-1 and V is TRBV5-1, with TRBD1 identical over 7 bases. The V segment lost 7 bases and the J segment 1 base; nucleotides outside the gene matches: 13. This CDR3 comprises 16 residues. In germline, CDR1 is SGHRS, CDR2 YFSETQ.

The V and J genes are TRBV19 and TRBJ1-5; D call uncertain. Germline V lookup: CDR1 LNHDA, CDR2 SQIVND (reference sequence). The V end was cut by 2 bases, the J end by 0 bases, with 8 bases between. This CDR3 has 15 residues. CDR3 residues: CASSILLDSNQPQHF. The CDR3, as DNA: TGTGCCAGTAGTATACTATTAGATAGCAATCAGCCCCAGCATTTT.

The chain has TRBV19 and TRBJ2-5, with D hard to call. In germline, CDR1 is LNHDA, CDR2 SQIVND (reference sequence). Trimming stripped 5 bases from V and 1 base from J, with 26 bases between. The CDR3 spans 19 residues. DNA for the CDR3: TGTGCCAGTAGTGGGTCCGGCAGGTCGTCCATCTCCACCCAAGAGACCCAGTACTTC. Its translation is CASSGSGRSSISTQETQYF.

V is TRBV9 and J is TRBJ1-4; no reliable D call. Trimming removed 0 bases at V and 10 bases at J, with 13 bases between. Germline values: CDR1 SGDLS, CDR2 YYNGEE. This CDR3 has 14 residues. CDR3 sequence (DNA): TGTGCCAGCAGCGTAGAGTGGTTTTCCGGAAAACTGTTTTTT. Amino acid sequence: CASSVEWFSGKLFF.

This clone was seen a single time. The same CDR3 arises from other DNA sequences in this sample as well. The CDR3 region is CASSLGLQETQYF. CDR3 nucleotide sequence: TGCGCCAGCAGCTTGGGTCTACAAGAGACCCAGTACTTC. The J gene is TRBJ2-5, the V gene TRBV5-1; D unresolved. V lost 0 bases, J lost 2 bases, and 5 bases lay in between. From germline, CDR1 is SGHRS and CDR2 YFSETQ. The CDR3 is 13 residues long.